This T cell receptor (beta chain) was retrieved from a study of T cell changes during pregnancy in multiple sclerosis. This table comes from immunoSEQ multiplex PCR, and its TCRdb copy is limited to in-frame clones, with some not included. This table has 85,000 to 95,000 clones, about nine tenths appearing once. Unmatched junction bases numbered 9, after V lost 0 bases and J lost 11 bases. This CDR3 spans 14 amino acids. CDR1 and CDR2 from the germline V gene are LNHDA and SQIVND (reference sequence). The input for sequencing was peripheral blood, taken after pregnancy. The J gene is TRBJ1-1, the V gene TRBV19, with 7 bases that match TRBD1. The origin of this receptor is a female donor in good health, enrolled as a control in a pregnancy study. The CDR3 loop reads CASSIDRDSQKAFF. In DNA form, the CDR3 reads TGTGCCAGTAGTATAGACCGGGACAGCCAAAAGGCTTTCTTT.